The rows below give T cell receptor beta chains drawn from one sample of a study of blood T cell repertoires in COVID-19. Clones were sequenced by immunoSEQ multiplex PCR, and TCRdb holds only the in-frame ones, with some missing. Here the sample spans 300,000 or so clones, 65% to 90% being singletons. The material sequenced was PBMCs or T cells enriched from blood (not recorded which). The source is a woman between 40 and 50 years old with acute COVID-19. Both conserved end residues are trimmed from each CDR3.

v_call cdr3_aa
TRBV11-2 ASSLAETQY
TRBV21-1 ASGTGRGTGELF
TRBV12-3/TRBV12-4 ASSYSPSEQF
TRBV19 ASSISSKGQGWGQPQH
TRBV5-4 ASSSNRDSEAF
TRBV12-3/TRBV12-4 ASSGAGIETQY
TRBV9 ASSVDGRAPSYGYT
TRBV9 ASSVEPSSDTQY
TRBV16 ASSNRGQADEQF
TRBV28 ASSLNQQEAF
TRBV6-5 ASGQVSNQPQH
TRBV24-1 ATSDPTSGGAGTGELF
TRBV24-1 ATSLAGGGEQF
TRBV28 ASSLGTGPNEQF